Listed below are T cell receptor beta chains from one sample, sequenced in a study of cytomegalovirus exposure and HLA in healthy donors. Sequenced by immunoSEQ multiplex PCR; TCRdb stores in-frame clones only, minus some. The data show under 70,000 clones, 60% to 85% seen once. The sequencing input was PBMCs. The receptors derive from a male donor in good health and CMV-seropositive. Each CDR3 is given with its conserved first and last residue. The D gene is left open where the match is weak. For some rows the clone size is stated as once, few or many, or as a class when expanded; others skip it.

abundance	v_gene	j_gene	d_gene	CDR3aa	CDR3nt
NA	TRBV9	TRBJ1-1	TRBD1	CASSAGDSKNTEAFF	TGTGCCAGCAGCGCTGGGGACAGCAAGAACACTGAAGCTTTCTTT
NA	TRBV19	TRBJ2-5	NA	CASSIAPGAETQYF	TGTGCCAGTAGTATAGCTCCGGGAGCGGAGACCCAGTACTTC
NA	TRBV5-4	TRBJ2-7	TRBD1	CASSESPGQGSYEQYF	TGTGCCAGCAGCGAATCCCCCGGACAGGGCTCCTACGAGCAGTACTTC
NA	TRBV6-6	TRBJ2-7	NA	CASSYSNSSPYEQYF	TGTGCCAGCAGTTACTCTAACAGTTCACCTTACGAGCAGTACTTC
NA	TRBV11-2	TRBJ2-1	NA	CAAGYWDREQFF	TGTGCCGCAGGGTATTGGGATCGTGAGCAGTTCTTC
NA	TRBV7-2	TRBJ2-2	NA	CASSITNTGELFF	TGTGCCAGCAGCATAACGAACACCGGGGAGCTGTTTTTT
few	TRBV5-1	TRBJ1-1	NA	CASSLTANTEAFF	TGCGCCAGCAGCTTGACAGCGAACACTGAAGCTTTCTTT
NA	TRBV6-5	TRBJ1-5	NA	CASSYSEGQPQHF	TGTGCCAGCAGTTACTCGGAGGGACAGCCCCAGCATTTT
NA	TRBV7-2	TRBJ2-3	NA	CASSLISGTDTQYF	TGTGCCAGCAGCTTAATCTCGGGCACAGATACGCAGTATTTT
NA	TRBV9	TRBJ2-3	TRBD2	CASSVDGGAADTQYF	TGTGCCAGCAGCGTAGACGGGGGGGCCGCAGATACGCAGTATTTT
NA	TRBV7-8	TRBJ1-1	NA	CASSLAQATRNTEAFF	TGTGCCAGCAGCTTAGCACAGGCCACAAGGAACACTGAAGCTTTCTTT
NA	TRBV4-3	TRBJ2-1	TRBD1	CASSQDLNGQGFNRFF	TGCGCCAGCAGCCAAGACCTCAACGGACAGGGGTTTAATCGGTTCTTC
NA	TRBV10-3	TRBJ2-1	NA	CAIRDTSSYNEQFF	TGTGCCATCAGGGACACGAGCTCCTACAATGAGCAGTTCTTC
NA	TRBV5-4	TRBJ2-3	NA	CASSPGTDTQYF	TGTGCCAGCAGCCCAGGGACAGATACGCAGTATTTT
NA	TRBV7-3	TRBJ2-1	TRBD2	CASSPVAGHYNEQFF	TGTGCCAGCAGCCCTGTAGCGGGCCATTACAATGAGCAGTTCTTC
NA	TRBV19	TRBJ2-7	TRBD1	CASSWDRGLSYEQYF	TGTGCCAGTAGTTGGGACAGGGGGTTGTCCTACGAGCAGTACTTC
few	TRBV11-2	TRBJ2-7	NA	CASSLQGSFYEQYF	TGTGCCAGCAGCTTACAGGGCAGCTTCTACGAGCAGTACTTC
NA	TRBV4-2	TRBJ2-5	NA	CASSQKGAGGNHQETQYF	TGTGCCAGCAGCCAAAAGGGGGCGGGGGGAAACCACCAAGAGACCCAGTACTTC
NA	TRBV10-2	TRBJ2-7	NA	CASSPGTPTYEQYF	TGCGCCAGCAGTCCCGGGACACCGACCTACGAGCAGTACTTC
NA	TRBV6-4	TRBJ2-6	NA	CASSDQGGGANVLTF	TGTGCCAGCAGTGATCAGGGTGGTGGGGCCAACGTCCTGACTTTC
NA	TRBV6-5	TRBJ1-6	NA	CASSYDRNNSPLHF	TGTGCCAGCAGTTACGACAGAAATAATTCACCCCTCCACTTT
NA	TRBV5-1	TRBJ2-3	NA	CASTPGVTDTQYF	TGCGCCAGCACGCCGGGGGTCACAGATACGCAGTATTTT
NA	TRBV7-3	TRBJ2-2	TRBD1	CASSPNGQGWNTGELFF	TGTGCCAGCAGCCCCAACGGACAGGGGTGGAACACCGGGGAGCTGTTTTTT
NA	TRBV7-8	TRBJ2-7	TRBD1	CASSTRDRLYEQYF	TGTGCCAGCAGCACCCGGGACAGACTCTACGAGCAGTACTTC
NA	TRBV4-3	TRBJ2-6	NA	CASSQVTGSGANILTF	TGCGCCAGCAGCCAAGTCACAGGGTCTGGGGCCAACATCCTGACTTTC
NA	TRBV10-3	TRBJ2-1	NA	CAISGDLSSYNEQFF	TGTGCCATCAGCGGGGACTTGAGCTCCTACAATGAGCAGTTCTTC
once	TRBV9	TRBJ1-6	TRBD1	CASSSQQGGYNSPLHF	TGTGCCAGCAGCTCCCAACAGGGGGGTTACAATTCACCCCTCCACTTT
NA	TRBV5-1	TRBJ2-1	TRBD2	CASSLAGSSYNEQFF	TGCGCCAGCAGCTTAGCGGGGAGCTCCTACAATGAGCAGTTCTTC
NA	TRBV4-2	TRBJ2-7	NA	CASSQGVTNYEQYF	TGTGCCAGCAGCCAAGGGGTCACTAATTACGAGCAGTACTTC